Below, one T cell receptor beta chain is given with its context. Its antigen is not known. The PCR employed 60 Vbeta primers together with 13 Jbeta primers. Measured with immunoSEQ multiplex PCR; TCRdb has only the in-frame clones, and not every one. This table has 65,000 to 90,000 clones, approximately 80% appearing once. This sample was taken from a study of cytomegalovirus exposure and HLA in healthy donors. Study-wide results and limits: An apparent linkage of common viral pathogens to several of the most significant clusters emerged in a later analysis. According to the study, roughly 180 TCR beta chains were cytomegalovirus-associated.

The CDR3 sequence is 16 residues long. After removal of 7 bases from V and 0 bases from J, the junction contained 11 bases not matched to a gene. Germline CDR1 and CDR2: SGHAT and FQNNGV. The sequence was obtained from a man in his forties in good health and CMV-seronegative. The V and J genes are TRBV11-2 and TRBJ2-7, with 8 positions matching TRBD2. Sequenced input: PBMCs. CDR3 protein: CASTRSGGDYSYEQYF. CDR3 bases: TGTGCCAGCACCCGATCGGGAGGGGACTACTCCTACGAGCAGTACTTC.